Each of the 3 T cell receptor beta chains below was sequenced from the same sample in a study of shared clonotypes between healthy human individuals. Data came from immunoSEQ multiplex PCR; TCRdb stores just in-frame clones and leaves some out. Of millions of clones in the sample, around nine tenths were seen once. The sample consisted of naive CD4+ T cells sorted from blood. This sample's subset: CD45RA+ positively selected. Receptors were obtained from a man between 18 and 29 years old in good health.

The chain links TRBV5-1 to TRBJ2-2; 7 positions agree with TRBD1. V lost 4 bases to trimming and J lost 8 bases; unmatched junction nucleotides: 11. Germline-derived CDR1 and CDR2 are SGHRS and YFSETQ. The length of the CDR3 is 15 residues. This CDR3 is CASSVGTASEGELFF. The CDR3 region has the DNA TGCGCCAGCAGCGTAGGGACAGCGTCCGAGGGGGAGCTGTTTTTT.

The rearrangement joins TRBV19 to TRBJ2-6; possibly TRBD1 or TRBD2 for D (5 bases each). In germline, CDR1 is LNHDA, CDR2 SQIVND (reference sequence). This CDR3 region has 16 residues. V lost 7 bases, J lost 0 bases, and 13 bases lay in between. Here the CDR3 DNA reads TGTGCCAGTAAATACGGGGCCTACTCTGGGGCCAACGTCCTGACTTTC. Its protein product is CASKYGAYSGANVLTF.

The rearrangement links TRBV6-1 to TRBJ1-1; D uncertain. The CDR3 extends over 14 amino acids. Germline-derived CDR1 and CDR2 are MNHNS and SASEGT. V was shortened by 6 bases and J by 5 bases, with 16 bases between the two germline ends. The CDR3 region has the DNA TGTGCCAGCAGGGGAATGACGGCCGCGACTGAAGCTTTCTTT. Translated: CASRGMTAATEAFF.